This T cell receptor beta chain was recovered during a study of blood T cell repertoires in COVID-19. Study overall: Acute-phase and convalescent COVID-19 samples originated in the United States, Italy and Spain. T cells, B-cell-depleted T cells, or PBMCs provided the cDNA or gDNA that served as material.

Authors' processing steps: By means of reference gene primer amplification, nucleated cell counts were estimated. Sequencing used immunoSEQ multiplex PCR; TCRdb keeps in-frame clones, though not all of them. V and J calls and clone size are as listed in that table; D and trimming were resolved from the DNA. The sample shows nearly 55,000 clones, more than 70% of them seen only once. This CDR3 is built from 18 residues. Losses at the gene ends were 0 bases for V and 4 bases for J; bases not matched to a gene: 12. Germline lookup yields CDR1 SGDLS and CDR2 YYNGEE. The chain employs TRBV9 and TRBJ2-3; 9 nucleotides match TRBD1. The specimen sequenced was peripheral blood. This receptor was obtained from a man in his 70s with active COVID-19. The CDR3 here is CASSVGPGQGGVADTQYF. CDR3 DNA: TGTGCCAGCAGCGTAGGACCGGGACAGGGAGGAGTAGCAGATACGCAGTATTTT.